This T cell receptor (beta chain) was identified in a study of T cell repertoires in ileal Crohn's disease. The V gene's germline CDR1 is LNHDA and CDR2 SQIVND (reference sequence). Trimming left V 4 bases short and J 0 bases short, with 14 bases between. This CDR3 is built from 16 residues. Sequencing used immunoSEQ multiplex PCR; TCRdb keeps in-frame clones, though not all of them. The sample has 13,000 to 15,000 clones, about 85% seen once; the top ten hold roughly 6.7%. General study points: Clonality above 26.8% at surgery always came with endoscopic recurrence. Compared with non-smokers, active smokers at surgery showed more clonal expansions.

As concerns this clone: Its target is unknown.

This chain uses TRBV19 with TRBJ2-3; a weak D match, TRBD2 (7 bases). The sample consisted of ileal tissue. The receptor was derived from an adult with Crohn's disease. The CDR3 reads CASSKAAGASTDTQYF. CDR3 sequence (DNA): TGTGCCAGTAGTAAAGCCGCGGGGGCTAGCACAGATACGCAGTATTTT.